The clone carrying this T cell receptor beta chain was counted ten times or more. What it binds is not known. These data originate in a study of human T cells and chemical hapten exposure. Across the study: A patient group, mainly female, showed alopecia areata, totalis or universalis. Study-wide points: Versus controls, expanded TCRs had significantly more large CDR3 similarity clusters. TCRs above 1 in 1000 frequency did not change with DPC sensitization.

Individual cDNA molecules each carried unique molecular identifiers attached by the library. TCRdb re-derived calls from the RACE reads in MiXCR, one entry per CDR3 protein. Of more than 70,000 distinct CDR3 sequences in the sample, roughly 12% are singletons; the top ten hold 3% to 4%. Regarding time point: patch test 1, 2 weeks after DPC sensitization. Treatment denoted: therapeutic diphenylcyclopropenone sensitization with weekly scalp DPC. CDR3 length: 14 residues. V shed 7 bases, J shed 5 bases, and the junction held 3 bases outside the gene matches. The V gene's germline CDR1 is SEHNR and CDR2 FQNEAQ (reference sequence).

The origin of this receptor is a woman in her fifties or sixties with alopecia areata. Some clones in this sample may be carry-over from other donors' samples. V is TRBV7-9 and J is TRBJ2-1, with TRBD2 identical over 12 bases. The sample in question was whole blood, obtained in connection with sensitization to the hapten diphenylcyclopropenone (DPC). CDR3: CASTWTSGDNEQFF. The CDR3 DNA sequence: TGTGCCAGCACCTGGACTAGCGGGGACAATGAGCAGTTCTTC.